These T cell receptor beta chains were read from a single sample in a study of blood T cells in healthy people across ages. TCRdb reprocessed the 5' RACE reads via MiXCR and lists one record per CDR3 protein. The sample consists of some 860,000 distinct CDR3 sequences, more than 55% of them appearing once. The sample comprised blood. The receptors here all came from a man aged 35-49 years in good health. Both conserved end residues are part of each CDR3.

j_gene,v_gene,CDR3aa
TRBJ1-2,TRBV5-4,CASSLEGPALSGYTF
TRBJ2-7,TRBV20-1,CSAGLQSAYEQYF
TRBJ2-3,TRBV6-4,CASSENRVMQYF
TRBJ2-2,TRBV24-1,CATSTGDIGTGELFF
TRBJ2-4,TRBV6-2/TRBV6-3,CASSPNGSENIQYF
TRBJ2-7,TRBV5-5,CANSLDGWQGPYEQYF
TRBJ1-1,TRBV7-2,CASSPRDYKRNTEAFF
TRBJ2-5,TRBV7-6,CASSLAPSGFQETQYF
TRBJ2-1,TRBV2,CASQDRSSYNEQFF
TRBJ1-1,TRBV18,CASSPGTGVTEAFF
.,TRBV20-1,CSAPSPGQGAWETQYF
TRBJ2-5,TRBV29-1,CSVEKETQYF
TRBJ2-4,TRBV3-1,CASSPPSGKNIQYF
TRBJ2-7,TRBV20-1,CSARDPGEGLDEQYF
TRBJ2-7,TRBV7-2,CASSLAVDEQYF
TRBJ2-3,TRBV29-1,CSVVRDRATDTQYF
TRBJ2-4,TRBV12-3/TRBV12-4,CASRVRDNIQYF
TRBJ1-1,TRBV11-1,CAGSLASGTGGANTEAFF
TRBJ2-1,TRBV12-3/TRBV12-4,CASSPMTYNEQFF
TRBJ1-5,TRBV20-1,CSARDLEWQPQHF
TRBJ2-3,TRBV29-1,CSYRTSADTQYF
TRBJ1-2,TRBV4-1,CASSPRYVGGYTF
TRBJ2-1,TRBV20-1,CSARALAGGVGEQFF
TRBJ2-7,TRBV29-1,CSVDLADSSYEQYF
TRBJ1-1,TRBV10-3,CAISIIMNTEAFF
TRBJ2-3,TRBV6-6,CASRLQGLYADTQYF
TRBJ1-2,TRBV7-6,CASSLNGPGAGHGYTF
TRBJ1-1,TRBV12-3/TRBV12-4,CASRLSGDSAFF
TRBJ2-5,TRBV4-2,CASSQDPQRGYNEQYF
TRBJ1-2,TRBV18,CASSPPEGPSVGGYTF
TRBJ2-5,TRBV6-5,CASSRSLAAETQYF
.,TRBV20-1,CSANWGQGSYNEQYF
TRBJ1-5,TRBV10-3,CAIRQGFDQPQHF
TRBJ2-1,TRBV3-1,CASSLGIPKGSNEQFF
TRBJ2-5,TRBV20-1,CSASLVASETQYF
TRBJ1-1,TRBV7-3,CASSLSGQGTEAFF
TRBJ2-7,TRBV20-1,CSARDSTYEQYF